Here is one TCR beta chain with its context. Its antigen remains unknown. Use of 60 Vbeta and 13 Jbeta primers characterized the PCR. This table comes from immunoSEQ multiplex PCR, and its TCRdb copy is limited to in-frame clones, with some not included. The table for this sample gives some 52,000 clones. This specimen comes from a study of cytomegalovirus exposure and HLA in healthy donors. Study details: Earlier work reported 117 million unique TCR beta sequences from 150 million to 200 million T cells. Study-wide results and limits: Most of the CMV-associated TCR beta chains (in a later analysis) appeared to be HLA-restricted. Analysis was carried out at a later point, and it linked a missense DCLRE1C variant to TCR beta V- and J-gene trimming. Later analysis found that TCR beta chains associated with HLA were more clonally expanded than other, equally common chains.

This TCR came from an older woman in good health and CMV-seropositive. Sequenced: PBMCs.

The CDR3 loop is CASSPGGRDSNQPQHF. The CDR3 nucleotides are TGTGCCAGCAGCCCGGGGGGCAGGGATTCCAATCAGCCCCAGCATTTT. The V gene is TRBV28, the J gene TRBJ1-5; possible D gene TRBD1, 6 bases. Deletions cut 6 bases from V and 3 bases from J, with 18 bases between. This CDR3 spans 16 amino acids. Looked up from germline, CDR1 is MDHEN and CDR2 is SYDVKM.